The rows below give T cell receptor beta chains drawn from one sample of a study of T cell changes during pregnancy in multiple sclerosis. Libraries were prepared by immunoSEQ multiplex PCR; TCRdb keeps only in-frame clonotypes and omits some of them. Among fewer than 80,000 clones listed, more than 85% were seen once. The sample in question was CD4+ T cells from peripheral blood mononuclear cells, obtained in the third trimester of pregnancy. Every receptor here comes from a female donor in good health, enrolled as a control in a pregnancy study. Each CDR3 is given with its conserved first and last residue. D genes are given only for firm matches. Expanded clones are given a class, and other clones once, few, many or no size at all.

cdr3_aa: CASSSRYRQRYGYTF; cdr3_nt: TGTGCCAGCAGCTCCCGGTATCGACAGCGCTATGGCTACACCTTC; j_call: TRBJ1-2; v_call: TRBV7-2; clone_size: few; d_call: NA
cdr3_aa: CAWSAPDRGRSGNTIYF; cdr3_nt: TGTGCCTGGAGTGCCCCCGACAGGGGAAGATCTGGAAACACCATATATTTT; j_call: TRBJ1-3; v_call: TRBV30; clone_size: NA; d_call: TRBD1
cdr3_aa: CASSGGQAVGPQHF; cdr3_nt: TGTGCCAGCAGTGGGGGACAGGCCGTAGGGCCCCAGCATTTT; j_call: TRBJ1-5; v_call: TRBV2; clone_size: NA; d_call: TRBD1
cdr3_aa: CASSLEGGQNTEAFF; cdr3_nt: TGCGCCAGCAGCTTGGAAGGGGGACAGAACACTGAAGCTTTCTTT; j_call: TRBJ1-1; v_call: TRBV5-1; clone_size: NA; d_call: NA
cdr3_aa: CASSLGLAGNSYEQYF; cdr3_nt: TGTGCCAGCAGTTTAGGGCTAGCGGGGAACTCCTACGAGCAGTACTTC; j_call: TRBJ2-7; v_call: TRBV27; clone_size: NA; d_call: TRBD2
cdr3_aa: CASSPEGGTGYGYTF; cdr3_nt: TGCGCCAGCAGCCCCGAGGGCGGGACAGGTTATGGCTACACCTTC; j_call: TRBJ1-2; v_call: TRBV5-1; clone_size: NA; d_call: TRBD1
cdr3_aa: CASSPNGQGAGGYTF; cdr3_nt: TGCGCCAGCAGCCCAAACGGACAGGGGGCAGGAGGCTACACCTTC; j_call: TRBJ1-2; v_call: TRBV4-3; clone_size: once; d_call: TRBD1
cdr3_aa: CASSTTGTGYEQYF; cdr3_nt: TGTGCCAGTAGTACCACCGGGACAGGCTACGAGCAGTACTTC; j_call: TRBJ2-7; v_call: TRBV19; clone_size: NA; d_call: TRBD1
cdr3_aa: CASSYDRGSYNEQFF; cdr3_nt: TGTGCCAGCAGTTATGACAGGGGGAGCTACAATGAGCAGTTCTTC; j_call: TRBJ2-1; v_call: TRBV6-6; clone_size: NA; d_call: TRBD1
cdr3_aa: CASSPHGGETQYF; cdr3_nt: TGTGCCAGCAGCCCCCACGGGGGAGAGACCCAGTACTTC; j_call: TRBJ2-5; v_call: TRBV9; clone_size: once; d_call: NA
cdr3_aa: CASSLWTSFSYEQYF; cdr3_nt: TGTGCCAGCAGTCTCTGGACTAGCTTCTCCTACGAGCAGTACTTC; j_call: TRBJ2-7; v_call: TRBV6-6; clone_size: NA; d_call: TRBD2
cdr3_aa: CASSPRGTGPSGANVLTF; cdr3_nt: TGTGCCAGCTCACCAAGGGGGACAGGGCCCTCTGGGGCCAACGTCCTGACTTTC; j_call: TRBJ2-6; v_call: TRBV18; clone_size: NA; d_call: TRBD1
cdr3_aa: CASSQEIFNYGYTF; cdr3_nt: TGCGCCAGCAGCCAAGAAATCTTCAACTATGGCTACACCTTC; j_call: TRBJ1-2; v_call: TRBV4-3; clone_size: once; d_call: NA
cdr3_aa: CATEDSGNTIYF; cdr3_nt: TGTGCCACCGAGGACTCTGGAAACACCATATATTTT; j_call: TRBJ1-3; v_call: TRBV6-5; clone_size: NA; d_call: NA
cdr3_aa: CASSAGTSTDTQYF; cdr3_nt: TGTGCCAGCAGCGCCGGGACTAGCACAGATACGCAGTATTTT; j_call: TRBJ2-3; v_call: TRBV5-4; clone_size: NA; d_call: NA
cdr3_aa: CAWRHGGQGIPEQYF; cdr3_nt: TGTGCCTGGAGGCACGGCGGACAGGGGATCCCCGAGCAGTACTTC; j_call: TRBJ2-7; v_call: TRBV30; clone_size: once; d_call: TRBD1
cdr3_aa: CASSPLVDSFPETQYF; cdr3_nt: TGTGCCAGCTCACCGCTCGTCGACTCCTTCCCAGAGACCCAGTACTTC; j_call: TRBJ2-5; v_call: TRBV18; clone_size: NA; d_call: NA
cdr3_aa: CAWGLGGGNIQYF; cdr3_nt: TGTGCCTGGGGTTTAGGGGGGGGAAACATTCAGTACTTC; j_call: TRBJ2-4; v_call: TRBV30; clone_size: once; d_call: NA
cdr3_aa: CASNRGAHSGNTIYF; cdr3_nt: TGTGCCAGCAATCGGGGGGCCCATTCTGGAAACACCATATATTTT; j_call: TRBJ1-3; v_call: TRBV19; clone_size: NA; d_call: NA
cdr3_aa: CASSPRGSYNSPLHF; cdr3_nt: TGTGCCAGCAGCCCAAGGGGGTCCTATAATTCACCCCTCCACTTT; j_call: TRBJ1-6; v_call: TRBV11-3; clone_size: NA; d_call: NA
cdr3_aa: CASTKPAGGNTEAFF; cdr3_nt: TGTGCCAGCACCAAGCCGGCAGGGGGGAACACTGAAGCTTTCTTT; j_call: TRBJ1-1; v_call: TRBV11-3; clone_size: NA; d_call: TRBD1
cdr3_aa: CASSEGIAGAVSYEQYF; cdr3_nt: TGTGCCAGCAGTGAAGGTATAGCGGGGGCCGTCTCCTACGAGCAGTACTTC; j_call: TRBJ2-7; v_call: TRBV2; clone_size: NA; d_call: TRBD2
cdr3_aa: CASREQGGYGYTF; cdr3_nt: TGTGCCAGCAGAGAACAGGGCGGCTATGGCTACACCTTC; j_call: TRBJ1-2; v_call: TRBV2; clone_size: NA; d_call: NA
cdr3_aa: CASSLDSTNEKLFF; cdr3_nt: TGTGCCAGCAGCTTAGACTCAACTAATGAAAAACTGTTTTTT; j_call: TRBJ1-4; v_call: TRBV7-9; clone_size: NA; d_call: NA
cdr3_aa: CASSQEVKTGGGEQYF; cdr3_nt: TGCGCCAGCAGCCAAGAAGTAAAGACAGGGGGAGGCGAGCAGTACTTC; j_call: TRBJ2-7; v_call: TRBV4-3; clone_size: NA; d_call: TRBD1
cdr3_aa: CASSTGTVNTEAFF; cdr3_nt: TGCGCCAGCAGCACCGGGACAGTGAACACTGAAGCTTTCTTT; j_call: TRBJ1-1; v_call: TRBV5-1; clone_size: once; d_call: TRBD1
cdr3_aa: CASGALDTQYF; cdr3_nt: TGTGCCAGCGGGGCATTGGATACGCAGTATTTT; j_call: TRBJ2-3; v_call: TRBV2; clone_size: NA; d_call: NA
cdr3_aa: CASSGGTESSPLHF; cdr3_nt: TGTGCCAGCTCGGGAGGAACGGAAAGTTCACCCCTCCACTTT; j_call: TRBJ1-6; v_call: TRBV6-5; clone_size: NA; d_call: NA
cdr3_aa: CASGSAVNTEAFF; cdr3_nt: TGTGCTAGTGGTTCCGCAGTGAACACTGAAGCTTTCTTT; j_call: TRBJ1-1; v_call: TRBV12-5; clone_size: NA; d_call: NA
cdr3_aa: CASSGRGWSTDTQYF; cdr3_nt: TGTGCCAGCAGTGGGCGGGGGTGGAGCACAGATACGCAGTATTTT; j_call: TRBJ2-3; v_call: TRBV6-1; clone_size: NA; d_call: TRBD2
cdr3_aa: CASREHSQETQYF; cdr3_nt: TGTGCCAGCAGAGAGCACTCCCAAGAGACCCAGTACTTC; j_call: TRBJ2-5; v_call: TRBV6-1; clone_size: once; d_call: NA
cdr3_aa: CASSAAGTSFDTQYF; cdr3_nt: TGTGCCAGTAGTGCAGCCGGGACTAGCTTTGATACGCAGTATTTT; j_call: TRBJ2-3; v_call: TRBV19; clone_size: NA; d_call: TRBD2
cdr3_aa: CASSPSGTGEGYTF; cdr3_nt: TGTGCCAGCAGCCCCTCCGGGACAGGGGAAGGCTACACCTTC; j_call: TRBJ1-2; v_call: TRBV5-6; clone_size: NA; d_call: TRBD1
cdr3_aa: CASSFHTTGVADTQYF; cdr3_nt: TGTGCCAGCAGCTTTCATACTACGGGGGTTGCAGATACGCAGTATTTT; j_call: TRBJ2-3; v_call: TRBV7-8; clone_size: NA; d_call: NA
cdr3_aa: CAWSQLGWARRPGYTF; cdr3_nt: TGTGCCTGGAGTCAACTGGGTTGGGCAAGGCGTCCTGGCTACACCTTC; j_call: TRBJ1-2; v_call: TRBV30; clone_size: NA; d_call: NA
cdr3_aa: CASSLVPGRGQGSFTEAFF; cdr3_nt: TGTGCCAGCAGCTTAGTCCCGGGTAGGGGACAGGGAAGTTTTACTGAAGCTTTCTTT; j_call: TRBJ1-1; v_call: TRBV7-9; clone_size: NA; d_call: TRBD1
cdr3_aa: CASSRTRTSEQFF; cdr3_nt: TGTGCCAGCAGCAGAACACGCACAAGTGAGCAGTTCTTC; j_call: TRBJ2-1; v_call: TRBV7-3; clone_size: once; d_call: NA
cdr3_aa: CASSLTDRVHNEQFF; cdr3_nt: TGTGCCAGCAGCCTAACGGACAGGGTACACAATGAGCAGTTCTTC; j_call: TRBJ2-1; v_call: TRBV9; clone_size: NA; d_call: TRBD1
cdr3_aa: CASSVDHREGEQFF; cdr3_nt: TGTGCCAGCAGCGTAGATCACCGTGAGGGTGAGCAGTTCTTC; j_call: TRBJ2-1; v_call: TRBV9; clone_size: NA; d_call: NA
cdr3_aa: CASSHSDRSYGYTF; cdr3_nt: TGTGCCAGCAGCCATTCGGACAGAAGCTATGGCTACACCTTC; j_call: TRBJ1-2; v_call: TRBV4-2; clone_size: NA; d_call: NA
cdr3_aa: CASSATGDTEAFF; cdr3_nt: TGTGCCAGCAGCGCTACAGGGGACACTGAAGCTTTCTTT; j_call: TRBJ1-1; v_call: TRBV7-3; clone_size: NA; d_call: TRBD1
cdr3_aa: CSAWGQGNTEAFF; cdr3_nt: TGCAGCGCCTGGGGACAGGGCAACACTGAAGCTTTCTTT; j_call: TRBJ1-1; v_call: TRBV29-1; clone_size: NA; d_call: TRBD1
cdr3_aa: CASRRQGFLAQYF; cdr3_nt: TGTGCCAGCAGGCGACAGGGTTTTTTGGCGCAGTATTTT; j_call: TRBJ2-3; v_call: TRBV4-2; clone_size: NA; d_call: TRBD1
cdr3_aa: CASSPTVTGNTIYF; cdr3_nt: TGTGCCAGCTCACCCACAGTCACTGGAAACACCATATATTTT; j_call: TRBJ1-3; v_call: TRBV18; clone_size: NA; d_call: NA
cdr3_aa: CASNPGGGSYEQYF; cdr3_nt: TGCGCCAGCAACCCTGGGGGGGGCAGTTACGAGCAGTACTTC; j_call: TRBJ2-7; v_call: TRBV5-1; clone_size: NA; d_call: NA
cdr3_aa: CASSSGQGSNTEAFF; cdr3_nt: TGTGCCAGCAGCTCGGGACAGGGCTCGAACACTGAAGCTTTCTTT; j_call: TRBJ1-1; v_call: TRBV7-9; clone_size: NA; d_call: TRBD1
cdr3_aa: CASSTDASGWFQFF; cdr3_nt: TGTGCTAGCAGCACCGACGCGAGCGGGTGGTTTCAGTTCTTC; j_call: TRBJ2-1; v_call: TRBV7-7; clone_size: NA; d_call: NA
cdr3_aa: CASSAPGQGNSPLHF; cdr3_nt: TGTGCCAGCAGCGCGCCGGGACAGGGCAATTCACCCCTCCACTTT; j_call: TRBJ1-6; v_call: TRBV9; clone_size: NA; d_call: TRBD1
cdr3_aa: CASSLVAGSLYTF; cdr3_nt: TGTGCCAGCAGCTTAGTTGCGGGGAGCCTATACACCTTC; j_call: TRBJ1-2; v_call: TRBV11-2; clone_size: NA; d_call: NA
cdr3_aa: CASSQSQVHGYTF; cdr3_nt: TGTGCCAGCAGCCAGTCCCAGGTGCATGGCTACACCTTC; j_call: TRBJ1-2; v_call: TRBV13; clone_size: NA; d_call: NA
cdr3_aa: CASSLVPLQETQYF; cdr3_nt: TGTGCCAGCAGCTTAGTACCACTACAAGAGACCCAGTACTTC; j_call: TRBJ2-5; v_call: TRBV7-9; clone_size: NA; d_call: NA